One and the same sample provided the 22 T cell receptor beta chains below, sequenced in a study of T cells in Graves' hyperthyroidism and ophthalmopathy. RNA transcripts yielded amplified TCR beta CDR3 regions. The HTBI primer set was used in a first-round RT-PCR of the TCR CDR3. From the multiplex PCR reads, TCRdb called clonotypes with MiXCR, one entry per CDR3 protein. The sample holds a few hundred thousand distinct CDR3 sequences, roughly a sixth seen once. The material sequenced was blood. These receptors were obtained from a woman aged 50 to 60 with Graves' hyperthyroidism.

This clonotype was observed many times. The chain combines TRBV9 with TRBJ2-1; 8 nucleotides align to TRBD1. Losses at the gene ends were 0 bases for V and 7 bases for J; bases not matched to a gene: 6. This CDR3 region has 15 residues. Germline V lookup: CDR1 SGDLS, CDR2 YYNGEE. CDR3: CASSVASRGQNEQFF. CDR3 nucleotides: TGTGCCAGCAGCGTAGCTTCCAGGGGGCAAAATGAGCAGTTCTTC.

This clonotype was found many times. The chain uses TRBV15 and TRBJ2-1, with 10 positions matching TRBD1. V lost 3 bases and J lost 6; bases outside the gene matches: 8. Germline CDR1 reads LNHNV; CDR2 reads YYDKDF (reference sequence). This CDR3 is built from 16 residues. The CDR3 sequence is CATSSTIWTGGNEQFF. As DNA, the CDR3 is TGTGCCACCAGCAGTACTATTTGGACAGGGGGCAATGAGCAGTTCTTC.

This clonotype was counted ten times or more. This chain uses TRBV2 with TRBJ1-5; tentatively, D is TRBD1 (5 bases). Germline CDR1 and CDR2: SNHLY and FYNNEI. V was clipped by 6 bases and J by 7 bases, with 22 bases between them. The CDR3 extends over 16 amino acids. The CDR3 here is CASSAGTGAGRQPQHF. For the CDR3, the DNA is TGTGCCAGCAGCGCCGGTACAGGAGCAGGTAGGCAGCCCCAGCATTTT.

The table lists this clonotype with a few counts. The chain is built from TRBV19 and TRBJ2-3; D perhaps matches TRBD2 (5 bases). Trimming removed 6 bases from V and 2 bases from J, with 6 bases in between. Germline CDR1 reads LNHDA; CDR2 reads SQIVND (reference sequence). The length of the CDR3 is 12 residues. CDR3 in amino acids: CASRDFTDTQYF. CDR3 nucleotide sequence: TGTGCCAGTAGGGACTTCACAGATACGCAGTATTTT.

V and J are TRBV4-1 and TRBJ2-7, with 8 bases aligning to TRBD1. This CDR3 is 16 amino acids long. V dropped 6 bases and J dropped 0; count of bases not matched to a gene: 10. Germline assignment: CDR1 MGHRA and CDR2 YSYEKL. CDR3 sequence reads: CASRRPGQEISYEQYF. CDR3 in DNA: TGCGCCAGCAGGCGACCGGGACAGGAGATCTCCTACGAGCAGTACTTC.

The genes are TRBV19 and TRBJ2-4; D unresolved. Germline lookup yields CDR1 LNHDA and CDR2 SQIVND (reference sequence). Trimming removed 6 bases from V and 0 bases from J, with 9 bases in between. This CDR3 comprises 14 residues. As DNA, the CDR3 is TGTGCCAGTAGCCAAGATATAGCCAAAAACATTCAGTACTTC. It is translated as CASSQDIAKNIQYF.

At least ten counts were recorded for this clonotype. J is TRBJ2-5 and V is TRBV11-3; perhaps TRBD2 as D (6 bases). The length of the CDR3 is 16 residues. CDR1 is SGHNT, CDR2 YENEEA, per germline. Deletions cut 5 bases from V and 1 base from J, with 17 bases between. CDR3 DNA: TGTGCCAGCAGCCCAAGGCGTAGGGACTTCCAAGAGACCCAGTACTTC. Its protein product is CASSPRRRDFQETQYF.

J is TRBJ2-5 and V is TRBV30; no definite D call. The CDR3 is 15 residues long. The V gene's germline CDR1 is GTSNPN and CDR2 SVGIG (reference sequence). V was shortened by 3 bases and J by 5 bases, with 19 bases between the two germline ends. CDR3 residues: CAWRGGAENRETQYF. CDR3 bases: TGTGCCTGGAGGGGTGGTGCGGAAAATCGGGAGACCCAGTACTTC.

This clonotype was counted ten times or more. The chain joins TRBV6-1 to TRBJ2-5; D gene uncertain. Germline assignment: CDR1 MNHNS and CDR2 SASEGT. Between the trimmed V and J ends, which lost 4 bases and 5 bases, there was a span of 14 bases. The CDR3 sequence is 14 residues long. In nucleotides, the CDR3 is TGTGCCAGCAGTGTAACGCCGCCCGGGGAGACCCAGTACTTC. As protein: CASSVTPPGETQYF.

This clonotype came up many times. V is TRBV20-1 and J is TRBJ1-5, with D hard to call. This CDR3 comprises 14 residues. Trimming pared 5 bases from V and 0 bases from J, leaving 11 bases between. CDR1 is DFQATT and CDR2 is SNEGSKA in the germline V gene (reference sequence). The CDR3 region has the DNA TGCAGTGCTGGAAGTGTGTATAGCAATCAGCCCCAGCATTTT. Translating it yields CSAGSVYSNQPQHF.

The V and J genes are TRBV7-2 and TRBJ1-6; D call uncertain. This CDR3 spans 18 amino acids. Looked up from germline, CDR1 is SGHTA and CDR2 is FQGNSA. V was shortened by 5 bases and J by 5 bases, with 22 bases between the two germline ends. Written as DNA, the CDR3 is TGTGCCAGCAGCCGTCAGCTGGGCTCCGGGGTTAATAATTCACCCCTCCACTTT. Protein product: CASSRQLGSGVNNSPLHF.

This clonotype was seen repeatedly, ten times or more. The chain links TRBV3-1 to TRBJ2-3; D possibly corresponds to TRBD2 (5 bases). V was clipped by 1 base and J by 7 bases, with 18 bases between them. Per germline, CDR1 LGHDT and CDR2 YNNKEL (reference sequence). This CDR3 contains 16 residues. Written as DNA, the CDR3 is TGTGCCAGCAGCCAAGGAGGTGAGCGGATGGGGAATACGCAGTATTTT. It specifies CASSQGGERMGNTQYF.

This clonotype was observed at least ten times. This chain links TRBV28 with TRBJ1-2; D might be TRBD1 (6 bases). CDR1 is MDHEN, CDR2 SYDVKM, per germline. This CDR3 has 14 residues. The V and J ends lost 5 bases and 7 bases respectively, with 17 bases between them. The CDR3 reads CASSRTGTRTGYTF. The CDR3 DNA sequence: TGTGCCAGCAGTCGAACAGGGACGAGGACTGGCTACACCTTC.

In this sample, this clonotype turned up many times. The rearrangement uses TRBV2 and TRBJ2-1; D is unresolved. With 6 bases removed from V and 0 bases from J, the gap between germline ends came to 9 bases. CDR3 length equals 14 residues. Looked up from germline, CDR1 is SNHLY and CDR2 is FYNNEI. In DNA form, the CDR3 reads TGTGCCAGCAGCCAGTACAGCTCCTACAATGAGCAGTTCTTC. Residues: CASSQYSSYNEQFF.

This clonotype was picked up many times. The genes are TRBV11-3 and TRBJ1-1, with 8 nucleotides matching TRBD1. CDR1 and CDR2 from the germline V gene are SGHNT and YENEEA. The V segment lost 1 base and the J segment 5 bases; nucleotides outside the gene matches: 3. This CDR3 has 14 amino acids. The CDR3 region has the DNA TGTGCCAGCAGCTTAGTAGGACAGGGAACTGAAGCTTTCTTT. This gives the protein CASSLVGQGTEAFF.

This clonotype was counted at least ten times. V gene TRBV11-3 combines with J gene TRBJ2-1; D remains unclear. Trimming pared 6 bases from V and 3 bases from J, leaving 12 bases between. CDR3 length: 14 amino acids. Germline assignment: CDR1 SGHNT and CDR2 YENEEA. The CDR3 region is CASRRGPSYNEQFF. CDR3 sequence (DNA): TGTGCCAGCAGGAGAGGACCGAGCTACAATGAGCAGTTCTTC.

The V call is TRBV20-1, the J call TRBJ1-6; the match to TRBD1 covers 9 bases. The V gene end was trimmed by 6 bases and the J gene end by 6 bases; junction bases not matched to a gene: 9. The V gene's germline CDR1 is DFQATT and CDR2 SNEGSKA (reference sequence). This CDR3 comprises 15 residues. The CDR3, as DNA: TGCAGTGCCAATCCCGGGACAGGGCTTAATTCACCCCTCCACTTT. Translating gives CSANPGTGLNSPLHF.

The chain uses TRBV27 and TRBJ2-5; 9 bases map to TRBD2. V dropped 4 bases and J dropped 4; count of bases not matched to a gene: 10. The CDR3 is 16 residues long. Germline V lookup: CDR1 MNHEY, CDR2 SMNVEV (reference sequence). CDR3: CASSSLGAGGGETQYF. The CDR3 DNA follows: TGTGCCAGCAGTTCCCTCGGGGCGGGAGGGGGAGAGACCCAGTACTTC.

The V call is TRBV6-8, the J call TRBJ1-6; 10 nucleotides agree with TRBD1. V was pared by 2 bases and J by 9 bases, with 13 bases of the junction left unmatched. There are 18 residues in the CDR3. Germline V gene lookup returns CDR1 MNHGY and CDR2 SAAAGT. This CDR3 reads CASSYGAWRQGAPSPLHF. DNA of the CDR3: TGTGCCAGCAGTTACGGGGCCTGGAGACAGGGGGCTCCTTCACCCCTCCACTTT.

This clonotype was detected a few times. The chain carries TRBV30 and TRBJ1-5; 9 bases are shared with TRBD1. CDR3 length: 15 residues. The V gene end was trimmed by 3 bases and the J gene end by 5 bases; junction bases not matched to a gene: 8. Germline lookup yields CDR1 GTSNPN and CDR2 SVGIG (reference sequence). The CDR3 reads CAWSPYTGGYQPQHF. CDR3 DNA sequence: TGTGCCTGGAGCCCCTACACAGGGGGCTATCAGCCCCAGCATTTT.

This clonotype was detected many times. The chain is built from TRBV5-8 and TRBJ2-4; D uncertain. Germline CDR1 SGHTS, CDR2 YDEGEE. The CDR3 is 13 amino acids. Trimming removed 2 bases from V and 6 bases from J, with 9 bases in between. Here the CDR3 DNA reads TGTGCCAGCAGCTTCCGTGGGCCAAACATTCAGTACTTC. Residues: CASSFRGPNIQYF. The full variable domain, in which reference TRBV5-8 and TRBJ2-4 provide the parts outside the CDR3, is EAGVTQSPTHLIKTRGQQATLRCSPISGHTSVYWYQQALGLGLQFLLWYDEGEERNRGNFPPRFSGRQFPNYSSELNVNALELEDSALYLCASSFRGPNIQYFGAGTRLSVL.

The genes are TRBV20-1 and TRBJ1-2, with D possibly being TRBD1 (5 bases). Trimming pared 0 bases from V and 2 bases from J, leaving 13 bases between. The CDR3 spans 15 residues. Per the germline V gene, CDR1 is DFQATT and CDR2 is SNEGSKA (reference sequence). In nucleotides, the CDR3 is TGCAGTGCTAGAGATGGGGCAGGGCGAAACTATGGCTACACCTTC. Its translation: CSARDGAGRNYGYTF.